Given below is one T cell receptor beta chain in context. The CDR3 is made up of 13 amino acids. V trimming: 4 bases; J trimming: 1 base; junction bases outside the gene matches: 4. Germline V gene sequence: CDR1 DFQATT, CDR2 SNEGSKA (reference sequence). The data were obtained in a study of CD8 T cells in Susac syndrome. An input of about 0.5 to 1 ug of RNA was subjected to reverse transcription using random hexamers. TCRdb recomputed calls from the immunoSEQ multiplex PCR reads with MiXCR, one row per CDR3 protein. The sample includes hundreds of thousands of distinct CDR3 sequences, about 93% of them seen just once.

This clonotype was sampled from a human donor with multiple sclerosis. The sample consisted of CD8+ T cells from PBMCs. V usage is TRBV20-1 and J usage is TRBJ2-7; 7 positions agree with TRBD2. The CDR3 bases are TGCAGTGCTAAATATAGCGGGTCCTACGAGCAGTACTTC. This translates into CSAKYSGSYEQYF.